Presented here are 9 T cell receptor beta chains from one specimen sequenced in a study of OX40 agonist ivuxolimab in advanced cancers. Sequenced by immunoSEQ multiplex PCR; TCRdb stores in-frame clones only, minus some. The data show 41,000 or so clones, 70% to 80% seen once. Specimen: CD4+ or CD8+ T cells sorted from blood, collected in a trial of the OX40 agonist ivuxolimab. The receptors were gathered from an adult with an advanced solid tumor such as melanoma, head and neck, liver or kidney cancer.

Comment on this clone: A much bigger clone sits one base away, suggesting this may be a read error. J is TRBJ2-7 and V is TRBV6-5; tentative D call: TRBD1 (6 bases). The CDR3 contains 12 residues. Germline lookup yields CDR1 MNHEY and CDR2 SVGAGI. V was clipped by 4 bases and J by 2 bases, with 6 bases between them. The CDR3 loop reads CASSSGAYEQYF. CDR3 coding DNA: TGTGCCAGCAGTTCAGGGGCCTACGAGCAGTACTTC.

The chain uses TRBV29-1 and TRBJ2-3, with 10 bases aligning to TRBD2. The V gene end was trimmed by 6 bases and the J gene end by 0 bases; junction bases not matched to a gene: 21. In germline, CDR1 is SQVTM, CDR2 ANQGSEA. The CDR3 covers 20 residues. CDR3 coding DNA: TGCAGCGTCCTCTACACGGCTAGCGGGAGAGGGTGGGGAAGCACAGATACGCAGTATTTT. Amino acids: CSVLYTASGRGWGSTDTQYF.

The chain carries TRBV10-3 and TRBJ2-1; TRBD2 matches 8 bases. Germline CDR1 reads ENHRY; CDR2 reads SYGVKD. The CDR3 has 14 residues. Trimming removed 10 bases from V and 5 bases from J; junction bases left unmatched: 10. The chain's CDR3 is CATFPGLGHNEQFF. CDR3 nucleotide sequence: TGTGCCACCTTCCCGGGACTAGGCCACAATGAGCAGTTCTTC.

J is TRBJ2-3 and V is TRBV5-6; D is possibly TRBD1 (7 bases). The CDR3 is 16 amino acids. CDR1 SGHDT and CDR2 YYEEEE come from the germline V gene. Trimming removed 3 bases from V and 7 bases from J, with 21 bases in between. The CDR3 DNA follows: TGTGCCAGCAGCTCAAGGGCGGGGACAGTACAATATACGCAGTATTTT. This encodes CASSSRAGTVQYTQYF.

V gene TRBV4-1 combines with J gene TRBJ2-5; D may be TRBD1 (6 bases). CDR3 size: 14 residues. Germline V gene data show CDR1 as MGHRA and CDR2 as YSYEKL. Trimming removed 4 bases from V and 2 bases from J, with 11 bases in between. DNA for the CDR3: TGCGCCAGCAGCCTCCCCGGACAGCAAGAGACCCAGTACTTC. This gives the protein CASSLPGQQETQYF.

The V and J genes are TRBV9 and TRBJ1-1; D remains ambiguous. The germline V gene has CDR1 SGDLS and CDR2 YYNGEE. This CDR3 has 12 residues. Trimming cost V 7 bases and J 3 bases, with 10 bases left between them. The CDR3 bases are TGTGCCAGCGCGCGTGGGGACACTGAAGCTTTCTTT. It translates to CASARGDTEAFF. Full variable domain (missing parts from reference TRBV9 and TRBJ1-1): DSGVTQTPKHLITATGQRVTLRCSPRSGDLSVYWYQQSLDQGLQFLIQYYNGEERAKGNILERFSAQQFPDLHSELNLSSLELGDSALYFCASARGDTEAFFGQGTRLTVV.

The CDR3 region is CASSYGTERTVQYF. CDR3 coding DNA: TGTGCCAGCAGCTACGGGACGGAACGTACGGTACAGTACTTC. The gene calls are TRBV7-9 and TRBJ2-7, with D perhaps given as TRBD1 or TRBD2 (5 bases each). Deletions cut 4 bases from V and 10 bases from J, with 20 bases between. Germline V gene lookup returns CDR1 SEHNR and CDR2 FQNEAQ (reference sequence). This CDR3 region has 14 residues.

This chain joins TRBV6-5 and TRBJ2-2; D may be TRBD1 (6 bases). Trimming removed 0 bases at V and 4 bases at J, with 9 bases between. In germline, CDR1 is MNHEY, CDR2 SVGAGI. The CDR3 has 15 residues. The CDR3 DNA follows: TGTGCCAGCAGTTACTCGACGGACAGCACCGGGGAGCTGTTTTTT. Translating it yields CASSYSTDSTGELFF.

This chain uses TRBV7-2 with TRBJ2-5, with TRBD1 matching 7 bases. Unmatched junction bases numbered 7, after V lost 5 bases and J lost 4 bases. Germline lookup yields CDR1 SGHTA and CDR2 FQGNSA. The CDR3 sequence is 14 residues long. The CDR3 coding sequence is TGTGCCAGCAGCCCGCCGGGACAGCGAGAGACCCAGTACTTC. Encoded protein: CASSPPGQRETQYF.